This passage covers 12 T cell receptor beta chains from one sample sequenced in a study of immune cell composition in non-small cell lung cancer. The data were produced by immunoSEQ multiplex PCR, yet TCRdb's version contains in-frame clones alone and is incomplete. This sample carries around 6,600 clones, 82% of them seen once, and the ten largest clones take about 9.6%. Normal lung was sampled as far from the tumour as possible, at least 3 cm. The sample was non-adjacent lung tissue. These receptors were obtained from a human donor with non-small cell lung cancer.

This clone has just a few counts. The DNA of the CDR3 is TGTGCCAGCAGCTGGGACAGAGATTTTTCCTACGAGCAGTACTTC. It translates to CASSWDRDFSYEQYF. J is TRBJ2-7 and V is TRBV7-9, with 7 bases aligning to TRBD1. V trimming: 4 bases; J trimming: 1 base; junction bases outside the gene matches: 7. The CDR3 length is 15 residues. Germline CDR1 is SEHNR and CDR2 is FQNEAQ (reference sequence).

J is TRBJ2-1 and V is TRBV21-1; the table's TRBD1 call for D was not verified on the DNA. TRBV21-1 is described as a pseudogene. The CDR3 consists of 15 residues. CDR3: CASSKEGTAVDEQFF. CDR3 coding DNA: TGTGCCAGCAGCAAAGAGGGGACAGCAGTAGATGAGCAGTTCTTC.

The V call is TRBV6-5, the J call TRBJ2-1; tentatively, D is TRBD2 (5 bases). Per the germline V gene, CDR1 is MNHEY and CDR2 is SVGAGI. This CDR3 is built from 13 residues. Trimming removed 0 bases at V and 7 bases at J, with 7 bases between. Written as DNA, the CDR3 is TGTGCCAGCAGTTACTCGAGAGGGAATGAGCAGTTCTTC. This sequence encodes CASSYSRGNEQFF.

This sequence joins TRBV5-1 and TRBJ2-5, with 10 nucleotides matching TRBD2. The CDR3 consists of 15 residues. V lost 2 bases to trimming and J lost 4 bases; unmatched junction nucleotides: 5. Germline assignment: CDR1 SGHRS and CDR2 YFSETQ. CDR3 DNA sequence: TGCGCCAGCAGCTTCGCCTTAGCGGGGGGAGAGACCCAGTACTTC. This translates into CASSFALAGGETQYF.

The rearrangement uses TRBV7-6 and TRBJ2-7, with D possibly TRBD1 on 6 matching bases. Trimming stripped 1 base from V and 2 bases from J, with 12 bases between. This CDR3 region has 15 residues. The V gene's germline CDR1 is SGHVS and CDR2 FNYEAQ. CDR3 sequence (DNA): TGTGCCAGCAGCTTAGGTTTCGACAGGACCTACGAGCAGTACTTC. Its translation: CASSLGFDRTYEQYF.

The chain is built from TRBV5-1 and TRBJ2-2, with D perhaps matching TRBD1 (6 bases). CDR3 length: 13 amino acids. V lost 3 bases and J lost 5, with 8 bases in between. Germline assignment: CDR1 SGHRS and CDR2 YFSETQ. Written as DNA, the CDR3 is TGCGCCAGCAGCTCAGGGGAGACCGGGGAGCTGTTTTTT. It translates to CASSSGETGELFF. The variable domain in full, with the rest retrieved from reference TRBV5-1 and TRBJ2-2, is KAGVTQTPRYLIKTRGQQVTLSCSPISGHRSVSWYQQTPGQGLQFLFEYFSETQRNKGNFPGRFSGRQFSNSRSEMNVSTLELGDSALYLCASSSGETGELFFGEGSRLTVL.

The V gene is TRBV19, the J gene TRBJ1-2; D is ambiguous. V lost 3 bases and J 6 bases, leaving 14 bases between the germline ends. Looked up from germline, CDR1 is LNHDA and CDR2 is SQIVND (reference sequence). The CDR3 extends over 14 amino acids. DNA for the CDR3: TGTGCCAGTAGTATGTGGGGAGTGGTGGATGGCTACACCTTC. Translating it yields CASSMWGVVDGYTF.

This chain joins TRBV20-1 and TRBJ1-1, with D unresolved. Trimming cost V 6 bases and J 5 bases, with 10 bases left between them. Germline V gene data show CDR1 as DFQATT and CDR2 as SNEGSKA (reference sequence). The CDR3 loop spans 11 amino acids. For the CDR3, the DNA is TGCAGTGCCCCACGAGGGACTGAAGCTTTCTTT. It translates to CSAPRGTEAFF.

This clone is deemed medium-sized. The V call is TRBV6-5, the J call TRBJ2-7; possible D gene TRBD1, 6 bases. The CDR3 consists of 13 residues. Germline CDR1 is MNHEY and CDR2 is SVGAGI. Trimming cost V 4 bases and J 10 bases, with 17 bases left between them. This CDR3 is CASSSGQTRQQYF. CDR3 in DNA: TGTGCCAGCAGTTCGGGACAAACGCGACAACAGTACTTC.

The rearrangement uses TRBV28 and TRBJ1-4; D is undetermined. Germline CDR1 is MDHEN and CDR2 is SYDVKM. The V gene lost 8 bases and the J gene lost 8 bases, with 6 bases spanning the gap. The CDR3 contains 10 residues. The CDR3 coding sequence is TGTGCCAGCTGGAGCGAAAAACTGTTTTTT. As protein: CASWSEKLFF.

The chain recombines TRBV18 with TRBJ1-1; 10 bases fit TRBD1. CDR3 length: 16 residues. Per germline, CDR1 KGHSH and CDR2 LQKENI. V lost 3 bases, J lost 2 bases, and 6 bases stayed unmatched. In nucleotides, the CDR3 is TGTGCCAGCTCACCTCGACAGGGGGCGAGTAACACTGAAGCTTTCTTT. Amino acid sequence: CASSPRQGASNTEAFF.

The CDR3 region has the DNA TGTGCCAGTAGTCCGTCCCCCGGGACAGGGGGCTTCGTGTACTATGGCTACACCTTC. It is translated as CASSPSPGTGGFVYYGYTF. J is TRBJ1-2 and V is TRBV19, with TRBD1 identical over 12 bases. V lost 5 bases, J lost 3 bases, and 16 bases stayed unmatched. Germline CDR1 is LNHDA and CDR2 is SQIVND (reference sequence). This CDR3 has 19 residues.